A single sample is the source of the 2 T cell receptor beta chains below, sequenced in a study of regulatory T cells in long-lasting Graves disease (dated by TCRdb to the early 2020s). The sample's time point label, decoded: newly diagnosed GD, antithyroid drugs for less than 3 months. RNA was extracted from PBMCs in TRIzol for both TCR sequencing and RNA sequencing. The library was generated by multiplex PCR. For sequencing, an Illumina HiSeq 4000 was employed. iRepertoire HTBI primers and Arm-PCR amplification of CDR3 regions were used to construct TCR beta libraries. TCRdb passed the public sequencing reads through fastp at Q25 and MiXCR, retaining productive beta sequences. Every CDR3 protein is listed once, alongside the most common genes and DNA of its rows. The sample table lists about 540,000 distinct CDR3 sequences, approximately 13% of them with a count of one. Jointly, the top ten make up 8% to 10% of the sample.

These records were also assigned to another study, of T cells in Graves' hyperthyroidism and ophthalmopathy.

The input for sequencing was peripheral blood mononuclear cells (PBMCs), taken at new diagnosis, from a patient treated with antithyroid drugs. These receptors all come from a man between 25 and 39 years old with Graves disease. Donor details come from another sample of the same person, matched by shared clones.

This clonotype was counted at least ten times. The chain has TRBV10-3 and TRBJ2-7, with D perhaps assigned TRBD1 or TRBD2 (5 bases each). This CDR3 has 16 residues. The germline V gene encodes CDR1 ENHRY and CDR2 SYGVKD. The V end was cut by 5 bases, the J end by 6 bases, with 23 bases between. The CDR3 sequence: CAISHGAAGGGPEQYF. As DNA, the CDR3 is TGTGCCATCAGTCACGGCGCCGCGGGTGGGGGTCCCGAGCAGTACTTC.

The table lists this clonotype with many counts. The chain's CDR3 is CSARDRGSGSYTF. The CDR3 nucleotides read TGCAGTGCTAGAGACAGGGGTTCGGGTAGCTACACCTTC. The rearrangement uses TRBV20-1 and TRBJ1-2, with D tentatively TRBD1 (6 bases). V lost 0 bases to trimming and J lost 9 bases, with 14 bases between them. The length of the CDR3 is 13 residues. Germline CDR1 reads DFQATT; CDR2 reads SNEGSKA (reference sequence).